The rows below give T cell receptor beta chains drawn from one sample of a study of shared clonotypes between healthy human individuals. Clones were sequenced by immunoSEQ multiplex PCR, and TCRdb holds only the in-frame ones, with some missing. The sample includes just over 2,000,000 clones, about 95% of them seen just once. Sequencing was carried out using naive CD8+ T cells sorted from blood. The receptor source for this set is a man aged 18 to 29 in good health. Both conserved end residues are part of each CDR3. Fields, in order: V gene, clone size, CDR3 length, J gene, D gene, CDR3 DNA, CDR3 protein. A D gene is named only where the DNA matches it firmly. Part of the rows lack a size; the others show once, few, many or a class for expanded clones.

>TRBV30|NA|17|TRBJ2-5|TRBD2
TGTGCCTGGAGCGAAGGGACTAGCGGGGGCCACGGGGAGACCCAGTACTTC
CAWSEGTSGGHGETQYF
>TRBV7-9|NA|16|TRBJ2-5|NA
TGTGCCAGCAGCTCGCTAGTCCCCCCGGACGAAGAGACCCAGTACTTC
CASSSLVPPDEETQYF
>TRBV29-1|NA|12|TRBJ2-7|NA
TGCAGCGTTGTCGGGGGAACCTACGAGCAGTACTTC
CSVVGGTYEQYF
>TRBV14|NA|15|TRBJ1-1|NA
TGTGCCAGCAGCCCGCTAGGAGTTATGAACACTGAAGCTTTCTTT
CASSPLGVMNTEAFF
>TRBV21-1|NA|16|TRBJ1-5|NA
TGTGCCAGCAGCAAAAACCGGGACAGGGACTTTCAGCCCCAGCATTTT
CASSKNRDRDFQPQHF
>TRBV10-3|NA|16|TRBJ2-5|TRBD2
TGTGCCATCAGTGAACCGGCTAGCGGCTTACAAGAGACCCAGTACTTC
CAISEPASGLQETQYF
>TRBV10-3|NA|14|TRBJ2-3|NA
TGTGCCATCAGTCGAGGGGCTAGCACAGATACGCAGTATTTT
CAISRGASTDTQYF
>TRBV19|NA|14|TRBJ2-7|NA
TGTGCCAGTAGTATCAGCGGCATCTCCTACGAGCAGTACTTC
CASSISGISYEQYF
>TRBV5-4|NA|15|TRBJ2-7|TRBD2
TGTGCCAGCAGCACGGGACTATCGAGCTCCTACGAGCAGTACTTC
CASSTGLSSSYEQYF
>TRBV19|NA|15|TRBJ2-7|NA
TGTGCCAGTAGTATAGAACCGGGACGCTACGTGGAGCAGTACTTC
CASSIEPGRYVEQYF
>TRBV27|NA|16|TRBJ2-1|TRBD1
TGTGCCAGCAGTTACTCACAGGGGGAGTCCTACAATGAGCAGTTCTTC
CASSYSQGESYNEQFF
>TRBV5-6|NA|16|TRBJ1-2|NA
TGTGCCAGCAACCCGATCCGGGACAATCCCGACTATGGCTACACCTTC
CASNPIRDNPDYGYTF
>TRBV4-1|NA|13|TRBJ2-7|TRBD1
TGCGCCAGCAGCCCGACAGGGGCCAACGAGCAGTACTTC
CASSPTGANEQYF
>TRBV9|NA|15|TRBJ2-5|NA
TGTGCCAGCAGCGTAGACGGACGGGCCCAAGAGACCCAGTACTTC
CASSVDGRAQETQYF
>TRBV27|NA|15|TRBJ1-5|NA
TGTGCCAGCAGCTACACGGGAGGACAGTATCAGCCCCAGCATTTT
CASSYTGGQYQPQHF
>TRBV5-6|NA|12|TRBJ2-2|NA
TGTGCCAGCAGCTTTCTCACCGGGGAGCTGTTTTTT
CASSFLTGELFF
>TRBV28|NA|13|TRBJ2-1|NA
TGTGCCAGCAGCGAGCCGGGGGTCAATGAGCAGTTCTTC
CASSEPGVNEQFF
>TRBV10-3|NA|15|TRBJ1-2|NA
TGTGCCATCAGTGACTTGGATCTCGAGAGTGCGGGCTACACCTTC
CAISDLDLESAGYTF
>TRBV4-1|NA|15|TRBJ2-7|NA
TGCGCCAGCAGCCAAGAGCAGGGAAGATACTACGAGCAGTACTTC
CASSQEQGRYYEQYF
>TRBV15|NA|14|TRBJ2-3|NA
TGTGCCACCAGCTGGGGGCGGACCACAGATACGCAGTATTTT
CATSWGRTTDTQYF
>TRBV30|NA|14|TRBJ1-2|NA
TGTGCCTGGAGTCTCCCTTCTAGGAGGAACGCTGTCGCCTTC
CAWSLPSRRNAVAF
>TRBV19|NA|14|TRBJ1-5|TRBD1
TGTGCCAGTACCCTTGGAACAGGGGCATGGCCCCAGCATTTT
CASTLGTGAWPQHF
>TRBV6-5|NA|16|TRBJ2-2|NA
TGTGCCAGCAGTTACTCGATAGGGTTAAGCGCCGGGGAGCTGTTTTTT
CASSYSIGLSAGELFF
>TRBV6-1|NA|15|TRBJ1-5|NA
TGTGCCAGCAGATCAGGAAGGGGTTTCTATCAGCCCCAGCATTTT
CASRSGRGFYQPQHF
>TRBV7-3|NA|18|TRBJ2-4|NA
TGTGCCAGCAGCTTTTATAACCGGGGCCCTACGACCAAAAACATTCAGTACTTC
CASSFYNRGPTTKNIQYF
>TRBV10-2|NA|17|TRBJ2-1|TRBD2
TGCGCCAGCAGTGAAGCTAGCGGGAGCGCTTCCTACAATGAGCAGTTCTTC
CASSEASGSASYNEQFF
>TRBV13|NA|15|TRBJ1-2|TRBD1
TGTGCCAGCAGCGCCGACAGGGGGCTTTCCTATGGCTACACCTTC
CASSADRGLSYGYTF
>TRBV6-5|NA|15|TRBJ2-1|TRBD2
TGTGCCAGCAGTTACCAGAGCGGGAGGGCTGGTGAGCAGTTCTTC
CASSYQSGRAGEQFF
>TRBV4-2|NA|15|TRBJ2-3|TRBD2
TGTGCCAGCAGCCCGGCTAGCGGGAGCACAGATACGCAGTATTTT
CASSPASGSTDTQYF
>TRBV7-9|once|14|TRBJ2-7|TRBD1
TGTGCCAGCAACGACAGGGGCCTCGTCTACGAGCAGTACTTC
CASNDRGLVYEQYF
>TRBV29-1|NA|13|TRBJ2-7|NA
TGCAGCGTTGAAGATCGCCTCCACTACGAGCAGTACTTC
CSVEDRLHYEQYF
>TRBV6-5|NA|11|TRBJ2-7|NA
TGTGCCAGCAGGAGCTCCTACGAGCAGTACTTC
CASRSSYEQYF
>TRBV9|NA|14|TRBJ1-1|NA
TGTGCCAGCAGCGTTGGACACCCGAACACTGAAGCTTTCTTT
CASSVGHPNTEAFF
>TRBV6-5|NA|16|TRBJ2-7|NA
TGTGCCAGCAGTTACGGATATACAGGGAGCGCCTACGAGCAGTACTTC
CASSYGYTGSAYEQYF
>TRBV19|NA|15|TRBJ1-2|NA
TGTGCCAGTAGTTCCGACAGGACCCCTAACTATGGCTACACCTTC
CASSSDRTPNYGYTF
>TRBV13|NA|13|TRBJ2-4|NA
TGTGCCAGCAGCTTAAGAGGGAATGACATTCAGTACTTC
CASSLRGNDIQYF
>TRBV27|once|15|TRBJ2-7|TRBD1
TGTGCCAGCAGTTTTATAGGGACAGAGAGCTACGAGCAGTACTTC
CASSFIGTESYEQYF
>TRBV4-3|NA|16|TRBJ2-1|NA
TGCGCCAGCAGCCAAGGCCGGGACCCGACCTACAATGAGCAGTTCTTC
CASSQGRDPTYNEQFF
>TRBV2|NA|17|TRBJ1-2|NA
TGTGCCAGCAGTGAAATCAGGGCTATAGGTGGGGACTATGGCTACACCTTC
CASSEIRAIGGDYGYTF
>TRBV19|once|13|TRBJ1-4|TRBD1
TGTGCCAGTGAGGGACAGCATAATGAAAAACTGTTTTTT
CASEGQHNEKLFF
>TRBV7-7|NA|14|TRBJ2-5|NA
TGTGCTAGCAGCTTAGTCCCAGAGGCGGAGACCCAGTACTTC
CASSLVPEAETQYF
>TRBV4-1|NA|15|TRBJ2-1|TRBD1
TGCGCCAGCAGCCCGGGACAGGGGGCCTACAATGAGCAGTTCTTC
CASSPGQGAYNEQFF
>TRBV5-6|NA|13|TRBJ2-7|NA
TGTGCCAGCAGCTTGTATTCATCAACGACGCAGTACTTC
CASSLYSSTTQYF
>TRBV7-9|NA|16|TRBJ2-3|TRBD2
TGTGCCAGCAGCCATGAGACTAGCGGGGCCACAGATACGCAGTATTTT
CASSHETSGATDTQYF
>TRBV4-1|NA|14|TRBJ2-5|NA
TGCGCCAGCAGCCAAGAAGGTGAGGTCGAGACCCAGTACTTC
CASSQEGEVETQYF
>TRBV10-3|NA|16|TRBJ2-2|TRBD2
TGTGCCATCGGGGATAAAGCGGGGTTGAACACCGGGGAGCTGTTTTTT
CAIGDKAGLNTGELFF
>TRBV28|NA|14|TRBJ2-4|TRBD2
TGTGCCAGCAGTTTTAGGGGAGGGCAAAACATTCAGTACTTC
CASSFRGGQNIQYF
>TRBV19|NA|13|TRBJ2-4|TRBD2
TGTGCCAGTCGAGGAGGACTAGGGACTATTCAGTACTTC
CASRGGLGTIQYF
>TRBV27|NA|13|TRBJ1-4|NA
TGTGCCAGCAGTCCTATAGGTTACGAAAAACTGTTTTTT
CASSPIGYEKLFF
>TRBV11-1|NA|16|TRBJ2-7|NA
TGTGCCAGCAGCATCGGACTGGTCGGGAGCTCCTACGAGCAGTACTTC
CASSIGLVGSSYEQYF
>TRBV5-6|few|12|TRBJ1-1|NA
TGTGCCAGCAGCTTGATGAACACTGAAGCTTTCTTT
CASSLMNTEAFF
>TRBV27|NA|14|TRBJ2-7|NA
TGTGCCAGCAGTTTAAGAGGGGAAATCTACGAGCAGTACTTC
CASSLRGEIYEQYF
>TRBV13|NA|14|TRBJ2-2|NA
TGTGCCAGCAGCTTTCTCGCGGGGACCGGGGAGCTGTTTTTT
CASSFLAGTGELFF
>TRBV7-9|NA|14|TRBJ1-2|TRBD1
TGTGCCAGCAGCGAGGGACAGGCTTACTATGGCTACACCTTC
CASSEGQAYYGYTF